Shown below are 29 T cell receptor beta chains from a single sample sequenced in a study of blood T cell repertoires in COVID-19. The data were produced by immunoSEQ multiplex PCR, yet TCRdb's version contains in-frame clones alone and is incomplete. Here the sample spans 100,000 to 150,000 clones, 80% to 90% being singletons. The material sequenced was PBMCs or T cells enriched from blood (not recorded which). The receptors here all came from a man aged 35 to 55 with acute COVID-19.

CDR3 coding DNA: TGTGCCAGCAGCTTACAGGGTTCTAATGAAAAACTGTTTTTT. This sequence encodes CASSLQGSNEKLFF. The rearrangement joins TRBV5-5 to TRBJ1-4, with D possibly being TRBD1 (6 bases). Germline assignment: CDR1 SGHKS and CDR2 YYEKEE (reference sequence). Trimming left V 2 bases short and J 3 bases short, with 8 bases between. CDR3 length: 14 amino acids.

The V gene is TRBV3-1 (or the pseudogene TRBV3-2), the J gene TRBJ2-7; D is unresolved. This CDR3 is 12 amino acids long. Germline values: CDR1 LGHDT, CDR2 YNNKEL (reference sequence). V dropped 1 base and J dropped 3 bases, with 4 bases sitting between them. The DNA of the CDR3 is TGTGCCAGCAGCCAAGCCCACTACGAGCAGTACTTC. Encoded protein: CASSQAHYEQYF.

The chain employs TRBV10-3 and TRBJ2-7, with 8 nucleotides matching TRBD2. V lost 7 bases to trimming and J lost 2 bases; unmatched junction nucleotides: 7. This CDR3 is built from 14 residues. Germline assignment: CDR1 ENHRY and CDR2 SYGVKD. Here the CDR3 reads CAIKFREGPYEQYF. DNA for the CDR3: TGTGCCATCAAATTTCGGGAGGGACCCTACGAGCAGTACTTC.

This chain uses TRBV9 with TRBJ2-7; D gene unclear. V lost 0 bases and J lost 2, with 9 bases in between. Per germline, CDR1 SGDLS and CDR2 YYNGEE. CDR3 size: 14 residues. The DNA for the CDR3 is TGTGCCAGCAGCGTAGCTAGTAGCACCTACGAGCAGTACTTC. Translating gives CASSVASSTYEQYF.

The rearrangement uses TRBV23-1 and TRBJ2-1, with D maybe TRBD1 (6 bases). TRBV23-1 is annotated as an ORF whose role is uncertain. CDR3 length equals 13 residues. V lost 8 bases and J lost 8, with 16 bases in between. CDR3 region: CASEQGYLDEQFF. The CDR3 DNA sequence: TGCGCCAGCGAACAGGGCTACCTCGATGAGCAGTTCTTC.

The chain links TRBV6-5 to TRBJ1-1, with TRBD1 matching 8 bases. Germline CDR1 reads MNHEY; CDR2 reads SVGAGI. There are 12 residues in the CDR3. V shed 5 bases and J 11 bases; nucleotides not matched to a gene: 7. The CDR3: CASSPRTGSAFF. The CDR3 DNA reads as TGTGCCAGCAGTCCCCGGACAGGGTCGGCTTTCTTT.

The V gene is TRBV10-1, the J gene TRBJ2-7, with 7 bases lining up with TRBD1. The junction had 2 bases not matched to a gene; V was cut back by 0 bases and J by 3 bases. The CDR3 loop spans 14 amino acids. Germline CDR1 and CDR2: WNHNN and SYGVQD (reference sequence). The chain's CDR3 is CASSESDRSYEQYF. In DNA form, the CDR3 reads TGCGCCAGCAGTGAGTCGGACAGGAGCTACGAGCAGTACTTC.

This clone was seen more than once but under ten times. The J gene is TRBJ2-7, the V gene TRBV6-1; TRBD2 aligns across 8 bases. V trimming: 3 bases; J trimming: 0 bases; junction bases outside the gene matches: 1. The CDR3 length is 14 residues. Germline V CDR1 and CDR2: MNHNS, SASEGT. The CDR3 nucleotides read TGTGCCAGCAGTGACGGGGGGGCCTCCTACGAGCAGTACTTC. As protein: CASSDGGASYEQYF.

This clone was detected only a few times. The chain joins TRBV5-1 to TRBJ1-3, with a tentative D call TRBD1 (5 bases). Per the germline V gene, CDR1 is SGHRS and CDR2 is YFSETQ. Between the trimmed V and J ends, which lost 7 bases and 0 bases, there was a span of 17 bases. The CDR3 has 16 amino acids. CDR3 sequence reads: CASRAGGSSSGNTIYF. CDR3 in DNA: TGCGCCAGCCGCGCGGGGGGGTCTAGCTCTGGAAACACCATATATTTT.

This clone was found a few times. The chain joins TRBV9 to TRBJ1-2; TRBD1 matches at 9 bases. This CDR3 has 13 residues. Germline V gene sequence: CDR1 SGDLS, CDR2 YYNGEE. V lost 4 bases to trimming and J lost 8 bases; unmatched junction nucleotides: 6. The CDR3 region is CASSSQGAWGYTF. The CDR3 DNA reads as TGTGCCAGCAGCTCACAGGGGGCTTGGGGCTACACCTTC.

A single count supports this clone. The genes are TRBV2 and TRBJ2-6; the D is unclear. Germline CDR1 reads SNHLY; CDR2 reads FYNNEI. This CDR3 region has 14 residues. Trimming shortened V by 6 bases and J by 0 bases, and 6 bases separated the two germline ends. The CDR3: CASRRVSGANVLTF. CDR3 in DNA: TGTGCCAGCAGACGGGTCTCTGGGGCCAACGTCCTGACTTTC. The whole variable domain, filled in from reference TRBV2 and TRBJ2-6, reads EPEVTQTPSHQVTQMGQEVILRCVPISNHLYFYWYRQILGQKVEFLVSFYNNEISEKSEIFDDQFSVERPDGSNFTLKIRSTKLEDSAMYFCASRRVSGANVLTFGAGSRLTVL.

This chain links TRBV2 with TRBJ2-2, with TRBD2 matching 12 bases. V lost 3 bases to trimming and J lost 9 bases; unmatched junction nucleotides: 8. The CDR3 spans 16 residues. The V gene's germline CDR1 is SNHLY and CDR2 FYNNEI. CDR3 coding DNA: TGTGCCAGCAGTGATGGGACTAGCGGGCCCGGGTGGGAGCTGTTTTTT. It encodes CASSDGTSGPGWELFF. Filled out from reference TRBV2 and TRBJ2-2, the complete variable domain reads EPEVTQTPSHQVTQMGQEVILRCVPISNHLYFYWYRQILGQKVEFLVSFYNNEISEKSEIFDDQFSVERPDGSNFTLKIRSTKLEDSAMYFCASSDGTSGPGWELFFGEGSRLTVL.

The chain uses TRBV10-3 and TRBJ2-5; 9 nucleotides align to TRBD1. V lost 9 bases, J lost 2 bases, and 7 bases stayed unmatched. CDR1 and CDR2 from the germline V gene are ENHRY and SYGVKD. The CDR3 has 14 amino acids. The CDR3 DNA is TGTGCCATGGCACCGGGACAGGGTCAAGAGACCCAGTACTTC. Translated, it gives CAMAPGQGQETQYF.

This clone was seen just once. V is TRBV2 and J is TRBJ1-5; TRBD1 aligns across 9 bases. V was pared by 7 bases and J by 1 base, with 8 bases of the junction left unmatched. CDR1 is SNHLY, CDR2 FYNNEI, per germline. This CDR3 has 16 residues. The CDR3 loop is CASKGTGTKSNQPQHF. The CDR3 DNA sequence: TGTGCCAGCAAGGGGACAGGGACCAAGAGCAATCAGCCCCAGCATTTT.

The V and J genes are TRBV19 and TRBJ1-6, with TRBD1 identical over 9 bases. There are 15 residues in the CDR3. V was clipped by 9 bases and J by 7 bases; unmatched bases: 10. From germline, CDR1 is LNHDA and CDR2 SQIVND (reference sequence). Here the CDR3 reads CASNRDRDQNSPLHF. CDR3 nucleotides: TGTGCCAGCAACCGGGACAGGGATCAAAATTCACCCCTCCACTTT.

The rearrangement uses TRBV5-1 and TRBJ2-3; 8 bases are shared with TRBD2. CDR3 length equals 15 residues. V gave up 5 bases and J gave up 5 bases; unmatched junction bases: 10. Germline CDR1 reads SGHRS; CDR2 reads YFSETQ. CDR3 region: CASSDTGGPIDTQYF. CDR3 DNA: TGCGCCAGCAGTGATACGGGAGGGCCTATAGATACGCAGTATTTT.

The V call is TRBV6-5, the J call TRBJ2-2; D might be TRBD2 (6 bases). CDR3 size: 15 residues. V was clipped by 4 bases and J by 0 bases, with 9 bases between them. Looked up from germline, CDR1 is MNHEY and CDR2 is SVGAGI. CDR3 in DNA: TGTGCCAGCAGTTCCAGACTAGCGAACACCGGGGAGCTGTTTTTT. Translating it yields CASSSRLANTGELFF.

This clone was picked up one time. The gene calls are TRBV4-2 and TRBJ1-6, with 7 bases that match TRBD1. V lost 6 bases and J lost 2; bases outside the gene matches: 7. Germline V gene data show CDR1 as LGHNA and CDR2 as YNFKEQ. CDR3 size: 16 residues. The CDR3 DNA sequence: TGTGCCAGCAGGTCTACAGGGGACACCTATAATTCACCCCTCCACTTT. It is translated as CASRSTGDTYNSPLHF.

V and J are TRBV18 and TRBJ1-4, with 7 bases matching TRBD1. This CDR3 is 15 amino acids long. Looked up from germline, CDR1 is KGHSH and CDR2 is LQKENI. Trimming cost V 4 bases and J 3 bases; bases outside gene matches: 5. CDR3: CASSLPGQPNEKLFF. The DNA of the CDR3 is TGTGCCAGCTCACTACCGGGACAGCCTAATGAAAAACTGTTTTTT.

V and J are TRBV28 and TRBJ2-1, with 7 nucleotides matching TRBD1. V trimming: 5 bases; J trimming: 6 bases; junction bases outside the gene matches: 4. CDR3 length: 13 residues. Germline CDR1 reads MDHEN; CDR2 reads SYDVKM. CDR3 sequence reads: CASSTGATNEQFF. DNA of the CDR3: TGTGCCAGCAGTACAGGGGCCACCAATGAGCAGTTCTTC.

The V gene is TRBV6-5, the J gene TRBJ2-1; TRBD2 matches 7 bases. The germline V gene encodes CDR1 MNHEY and CDR2 SVGAGI. CDR3 length: 14 amino acids. The ends lost 2 bases at V and 7 bases at J; junction bases unmatched: 5. The CDR3, as DNA: TGTGCCAGCAGTTACGGGGGGGTCAAGAATGAGCAGTTCTTC. Protein product: CASSYGGVKNEQFF.

V gene TRBV30 combines with J gene TRBJ2-1, with D possibly matching TRBD1 (6 bases). V was trimmed by 2 bases and J by 7 bases, leaving 6 bases between them. Per the germline V gene, CDR1 is GTSNPN and CDR2 is SVGIG (reference sequence). The CDR3 sequence is 11 residues long. CDR3 protein: CAWSQGNEQFF. DNA for the CDR3: TGTGCCTGGAGTCAGGGGAATGAGCAGTTCTTC. Full variable domain (remainder filled in from reference TRBV30 and TRBJ2-1): SQTIHQWPATLVQPVGSPLSLECTVEGTSNPNLYWYRQAAGRGLQLLFYSVGIGQISSEVPQNLSASRPQDRQFILSSKKLLLSDSGFYLCAWSQGNEQFFGPGTRLTVL.

The V and J genes are TRBV30 and TRBJ2-5; 11 bases are shared with TRBD1. The V segment lost 0 bases and the J segment 5 bases; nucleotides outside the gene matches: 8. The germline V gene encodes CDR1 GTSNPN and CDR2 SVGIG (reference sequence). The CDR3 has 16 residues. CDR3 residues: CAWSVMRTGGWETQYF. CDR3 DNA: TGTGCCTGGAGTGTAATGAGGACAGGGGGCTGGGAGACCCAGTACTTC.

V is TRBV30 and J is TRBJ1-1; the D gene is possibly TRBD1 (5 bases). The CDR3 covers 14 residues. Germline CDR1 and CDR2: GTSNPN and SVGIG (reference sequence). V lost 0 bases to trimming and J lost 10 bases, with 18 bases between them. DNA of the CDR3: TGTGCCTGGAGTGTACCCAGGACACGTCTGGGAGCTTTCTTT. This translates into CAWSVPRTRLGAFF. Full variable domain (missing parts from reference TRBV30 and TRBJ1-1): SQTIHQWPATLVQPVGSPLSLECTVEGTSNPNLYWYRQAAGRGLQLLFYSVGIGQISSEVPQNLSASRPQDRQFILSSKKLLLSDSGFYLCAWSVPRTRLGAFFGQGTRLTVV.

This clone was recorded once. The rearrangement joins TRBV6-5 to TRBJ1-1; TRBD1 is a possible D gene (5 bases). There are 15 residues in the CDR3. Germline V lookup: CDR1 MNHEY, CDR2 SVGAGI. V shed 0 bases and J shed 7 bases, with 15 bases lying between them. CDR3 in amino acids: CASSYSERGGNEAFF. Here the CDR3 DNA reads TGTGCCAGCAGTTACTCGGAAAGGGGTGGAAATGAAGCTTTCTTT.

V and J are TRBV18 and TRBJ2-1; unclear D gene. This CDR3 has 13 amino acids. Trimming shortened V by 0 bases and J by 8 bases, and 8 bases separated the two germline ends. CDR1 KGHSH and CDR2 LQKENI come from the germline V gene. The CDR3 bases are TGTGCCAGCTCACCACCATTTCGGGATGAGCAGTTCTTC. The encoded protein is CASSPPFRDEQFF. The full variable domain, in which reference TRBV18 and TRBJ2-1 provide the parts outside the CDR3, is NAGVMQNPRHLVRRRGQEARLRCSPMKGHSHVYWYRQLPEEGLKFMVYLQKENIIDESGMPKERFSAEFPKEGPSILRIQQVVRGDSAAYFCASSPPFRDEQFFGPGTRLTVL.

This chain links TRBV5-1 with TRBJ2-5; 9 nucleotides match TRBD2. Per the germline V gene, CDR1 is SGHRS and CDR2 is YFSETQ. With 4 bases clipped from V and 5 bases from J, the junction kept 6 bases outside the gene matches. The CDR3 is 14 residues long. The CDR3 region is CASSGGTSSETQYF. The DNA for the CDR3 is TGCGCCAGCAGCGGGGGGACTAGCAGTGAGACCCAGTACTTC.

J is TRBJ1-2 and V is TRBV13; 8 nucleotides line up with TRBD1. The CDR3 is 17 amino acids. Trimming at V came to 2 bases and at J to 5 bases, leaving 13 bases not matched to a gene. The germline V gene has CDR1 PRHDT and CDR2 FYEKMQ (reference sequence). The CDR3 region has the DNA TGTGCCAGCAGCTTAAAATCCCGGGACAGGCTTCCTTATGGCTACACCTTC. Its translation: CASSLKSRDRLPYGYTF.

The rearrangement uses TRBV2 and TRBJ1-1, with D tentatively TRBD1 (5 bases). The ends were cut back, 7 bases at V and 11 bases at J, with 17 bases in the middle. The CDR3 extends over 12 amino acids. Germline V lookup: CDR1 SNHLY, CDR2 FYNNEI. CDR3 sequence reads: CASMEGRSGAFF. DNA for the CDR3: TGTGCCAGCATGGAGGGGCGATCTGGGGCTTTCTTT.